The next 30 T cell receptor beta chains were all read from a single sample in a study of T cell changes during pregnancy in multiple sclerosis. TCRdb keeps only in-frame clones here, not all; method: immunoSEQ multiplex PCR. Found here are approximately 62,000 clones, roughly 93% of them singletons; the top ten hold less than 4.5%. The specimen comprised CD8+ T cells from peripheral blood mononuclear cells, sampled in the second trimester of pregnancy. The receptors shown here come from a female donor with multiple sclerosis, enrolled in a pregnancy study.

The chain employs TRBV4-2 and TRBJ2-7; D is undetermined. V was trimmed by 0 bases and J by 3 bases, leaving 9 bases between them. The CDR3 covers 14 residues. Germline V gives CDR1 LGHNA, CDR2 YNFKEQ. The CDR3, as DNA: TGTGCCAGCAGCCAAGAGAACATCGTCTACGAGCAGTACTTC. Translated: CASSQENIVYEQYF.

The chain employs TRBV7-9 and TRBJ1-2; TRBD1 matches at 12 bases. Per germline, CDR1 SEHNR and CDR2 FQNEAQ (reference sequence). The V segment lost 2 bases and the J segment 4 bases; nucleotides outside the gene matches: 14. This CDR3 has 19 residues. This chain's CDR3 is CASSLTRWDRGLYSYGYTF. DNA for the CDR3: TGTGCCAGCAGCTTAACCCGGTGGGACAGGGGGCTGTACAGCTATGGCTACACCTTC.

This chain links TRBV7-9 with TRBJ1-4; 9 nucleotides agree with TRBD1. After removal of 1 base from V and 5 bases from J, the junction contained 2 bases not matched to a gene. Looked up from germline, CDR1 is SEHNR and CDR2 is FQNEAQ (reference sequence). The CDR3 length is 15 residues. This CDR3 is CASSLVGTGNEKLFF. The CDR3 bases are TGTGCCAGCAGCTTAGTAGGGACAGGGAATGAAAAACTGTTTTTT.

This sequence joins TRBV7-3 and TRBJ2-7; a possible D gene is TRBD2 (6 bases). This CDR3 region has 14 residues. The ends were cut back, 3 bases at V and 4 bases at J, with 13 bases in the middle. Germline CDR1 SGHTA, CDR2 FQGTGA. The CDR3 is CASSFGGPGYEQYF. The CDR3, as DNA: TGTGCCAGCAGCTTCGGAGGGCCTGGTTACGAGCAGTACTTC.

This chain's CDR3 is CASDRVLNDEAFF. The CDR3, as DNA: TGTGCTAGTGATAGAGTCCTTAACGATGAAGCTTTCTTT. This rearrangement joins TRBV12-5 to TRBJ1-1; D is uncertain. In germline, CDR1 is LGHNT, CDR2 FRNRAP. The CDR3 is made up of 13 amino acids. V lost 7 bases to trimming and J lost 7 bases, with 16 bases between them.

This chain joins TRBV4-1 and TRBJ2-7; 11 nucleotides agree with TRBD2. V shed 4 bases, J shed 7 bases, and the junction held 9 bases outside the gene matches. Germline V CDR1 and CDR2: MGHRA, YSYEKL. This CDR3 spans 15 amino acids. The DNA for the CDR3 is TGCGCCAGCAGCCGGACTAGCGGGCCCCCGGAGGAGCAGTACTTC. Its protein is CASSRTSGPPEEQYF.

The CDR3 sequence is CATSGGRDPSEQYF. In DNA, the CDR3 is TGTGCCACCAGCGGGGGCCGGGACCCTAGTGAGCAGTACTTC. V usage is TRBV15 and J usage is TRBJ2-7; TRBD1 is a possible D gene (6 bases). Germline V lookup: CDR1 LNHNV, CDR2 YYDKDF (reference sequence). The CDR3 extends over 14 amino acids. V gave up 5 bases and J gave up 7 bases, with 18 bases separating them. The whole variable domain, remainder taken from reference TRBV15 and TRBJ2-7, is DAMVIQNPRYQVTQFGKPVTLSCSQTLNHNVMYWYQQKSSQAPKLLFHYYDKDFNNEADTPDNFQSRRPNTSFCFLDIRSPGLGDTAMYLCATSGGRDPSEQYFGPGTRLTVT.

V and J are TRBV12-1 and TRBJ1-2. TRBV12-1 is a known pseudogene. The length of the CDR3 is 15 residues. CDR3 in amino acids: CASSASFDVNYGYTF. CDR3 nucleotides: TGTGCCAGCAGCGCGTCTTTTGATGTGAACTATGGCTACACCTTC.

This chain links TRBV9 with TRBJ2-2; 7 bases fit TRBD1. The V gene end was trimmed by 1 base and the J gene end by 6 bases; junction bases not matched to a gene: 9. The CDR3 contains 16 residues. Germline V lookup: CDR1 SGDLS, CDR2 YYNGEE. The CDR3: CASSVNRQGGSGELFF. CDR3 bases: TGTGCCAGCAGCGTAAACCGACAGGGTGGGTCCGGGGAGCTGTTTTTT.

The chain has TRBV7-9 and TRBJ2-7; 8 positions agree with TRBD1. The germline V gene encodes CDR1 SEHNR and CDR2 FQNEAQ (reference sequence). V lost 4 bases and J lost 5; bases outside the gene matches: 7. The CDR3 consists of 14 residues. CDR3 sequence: CASSSRQGRNEQYF. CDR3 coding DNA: TGTGCCAGCAGCTCCCGACAGGGGAGGAACGAGCAGTACTTC.

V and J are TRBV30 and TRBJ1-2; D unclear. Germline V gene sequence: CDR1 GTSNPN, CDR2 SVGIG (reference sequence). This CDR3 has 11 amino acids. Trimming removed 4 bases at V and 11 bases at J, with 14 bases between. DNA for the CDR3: TGTGCCTGGATGGAACAATACAGATACACCTTC. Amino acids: CAWMEQYRYTF.

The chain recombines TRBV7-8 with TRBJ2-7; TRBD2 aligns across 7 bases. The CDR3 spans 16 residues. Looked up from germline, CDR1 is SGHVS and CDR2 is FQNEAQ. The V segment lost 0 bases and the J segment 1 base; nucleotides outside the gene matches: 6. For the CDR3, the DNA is TGTGCCAGCAGCTTAGCGTTCAACGGGAGGTCCTACGAGCAGTACTTC. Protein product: CASSLAFNGRSYEQYF. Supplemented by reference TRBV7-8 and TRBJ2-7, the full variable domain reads GAGVSQSPRYKVAKRGQDVALRCDPISGHVSLFWYQQALGQGPEFLTYFQNEAQLDKSGLPSDRFFAERPEGSVSTLKIQRTQQEDSAVYLCASSLAFNGRSYEQYFGPGTRLTVT.

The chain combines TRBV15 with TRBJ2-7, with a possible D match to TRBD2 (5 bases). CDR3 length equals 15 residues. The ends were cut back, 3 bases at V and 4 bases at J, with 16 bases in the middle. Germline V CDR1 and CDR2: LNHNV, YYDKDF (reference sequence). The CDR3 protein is CATSRVASSHYEQYF. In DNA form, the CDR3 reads TGTGCCACCAGCAGGGTCGCTAGCAGCCATTACGAGCAGTACTTC.

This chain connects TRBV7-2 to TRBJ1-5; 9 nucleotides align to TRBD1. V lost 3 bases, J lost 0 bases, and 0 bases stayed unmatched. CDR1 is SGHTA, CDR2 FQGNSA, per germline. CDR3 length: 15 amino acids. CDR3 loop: CASSLGQGSNQPQHF. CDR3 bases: TGTGCCAGCAGCTTGGGACAGGGTAGCAATCAGCCCCAGCATTTT.

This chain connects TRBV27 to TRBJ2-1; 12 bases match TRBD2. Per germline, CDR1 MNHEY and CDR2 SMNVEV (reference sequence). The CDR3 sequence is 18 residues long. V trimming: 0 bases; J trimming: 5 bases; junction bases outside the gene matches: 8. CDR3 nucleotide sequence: TGTGCCAGCAGTTTATCCCGACTAGCGGGAGACCTTAACAATGAGCAGTTCTTC. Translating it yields CASSLSRLAGDLNNEQFF.

The CDR3 sequence: CASSVNPLTVESANEKLFF. The CDR3 region has the DNA TGTGCCAGCAGCGTCAACCCCCTCACCGTAGAATCCGCTAATGAAAAACTGTTTTTT. This sequence joins TRBV9 and TRBJ1-4; D remains unclear. With 2 bases removed from V and 3 bases from J, the gap between germline ends came to 23 bases. The CDR3 extends over 19 amino acids. The V gene's germline CDR1 is SGDLS and CDR2 YYNGEE.

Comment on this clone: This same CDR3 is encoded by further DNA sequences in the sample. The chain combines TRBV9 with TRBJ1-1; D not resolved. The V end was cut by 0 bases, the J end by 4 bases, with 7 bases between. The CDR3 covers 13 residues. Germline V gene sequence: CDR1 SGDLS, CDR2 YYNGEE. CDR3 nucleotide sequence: TGTGCCAGCAGCGTAGGTGGGAGCACTGAAGCTTTCTTT. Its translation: CASSVGGSTEAFF. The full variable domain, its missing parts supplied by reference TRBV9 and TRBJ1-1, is DSGVTQTPKHLITATGQRVTLRCSPRSGDLSVYWYQQSLDQGLQFLIQYYNGEERAKGNILERFSAQQFPDLHSELNLSSLELGDSALYFCASSVGGSTEAFFGQGTRLTVV.

CDR3 residues: CASSSLAGGSTDTQYF. CDR3 nucleotide sequence: TGTGCCAGCAGCTCCCTAGCGGGGGGTAGCACAGATACGCAGTATTTT. This chain joins TRBV7-3 and TRBJ2-3, with TRBD2 matching 11 bases. Per the germline V gene, CDR1 is SGHTA and CDR2 is FQGTGA. The CDR3 extends over 16 amino acids. Trimming at V came to 4 bases and at J to 0 bases, leaving 3 bases not matched to a gene.

CDR3 bases: TGTGCCAGCAGCCCTTATAACGGGGAGCTGTTTTTT. Residues: CASSPYNGELFF. This chain links TRBV9 with TRBJ2-2; D is unclear. Between the trimmed V and J ends, which lost 4 bases and 7 bases, there was a span of 8 bases. CDR1 is SGDLS, CDR2 YYNGEE, per germline. This CDR3 spans 12 amino acids.

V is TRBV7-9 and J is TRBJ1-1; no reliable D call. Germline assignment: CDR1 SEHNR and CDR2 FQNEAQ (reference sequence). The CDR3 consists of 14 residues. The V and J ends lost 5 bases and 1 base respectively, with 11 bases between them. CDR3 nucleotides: TGTGCCAGCAGCCCGCGGGCCCCGAACACTGAAGCTTTCTTT. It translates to CASSPRAPNTEAFF.

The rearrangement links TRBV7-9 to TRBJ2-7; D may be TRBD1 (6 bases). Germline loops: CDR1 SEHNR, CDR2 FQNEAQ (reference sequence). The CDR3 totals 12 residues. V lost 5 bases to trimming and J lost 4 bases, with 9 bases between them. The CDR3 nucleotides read TGTGCCAGCAGCGGACAGCCTTACGAGCAGTACTTC. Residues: CASSGQPYEQYF.

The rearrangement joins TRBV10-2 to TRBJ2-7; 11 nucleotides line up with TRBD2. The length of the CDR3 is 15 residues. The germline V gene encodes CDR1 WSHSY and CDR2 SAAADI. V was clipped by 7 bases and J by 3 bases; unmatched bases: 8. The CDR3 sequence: CASTSTSGTIYEQYF. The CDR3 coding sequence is TGCGCCAGCACCTCGACTAGCGGGACGATCTACGAGCAGTACTTC.

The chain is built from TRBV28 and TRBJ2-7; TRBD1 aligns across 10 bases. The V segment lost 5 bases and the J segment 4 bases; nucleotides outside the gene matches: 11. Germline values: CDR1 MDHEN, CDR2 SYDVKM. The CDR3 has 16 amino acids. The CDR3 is CASSVRPGQGSYEQYF. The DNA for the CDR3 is TGTGCCAGCAGTGTTCGCCCGGGACAGGGGAGTTACGAGCAGTACTTC.

CDR3 residues: CASSHSGQGAYNEQFF. CDR3 sequence (DNA): TGCGCCAGCAGCCATTCGGGACAGGGGGCCTACAATGAGCAGTTCTTC. This rearrangement joins TRBV4-3 to TRBJ2-1; 11 bases fit TRBD1. Germline V gene lookup returns CDR1 LGHNA and CDR2 YSLEER. Trimming at V came to 3 bases and at J to 2 bases, leaving 3 bases not matched to a gene. This CDR3 region has 16 residues.

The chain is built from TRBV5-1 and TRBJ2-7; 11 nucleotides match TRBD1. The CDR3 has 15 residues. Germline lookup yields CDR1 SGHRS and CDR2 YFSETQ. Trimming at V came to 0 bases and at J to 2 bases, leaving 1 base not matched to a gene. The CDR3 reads CASSLEGQGAYEQYF. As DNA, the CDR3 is TGCGCCAGCAGCTTGGAGGGACAGGGGGCCTACGAGCAGTACTTC. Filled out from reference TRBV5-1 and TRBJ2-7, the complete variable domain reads KAGVTQTPRYLIKTRGQQVTLSCSPISGHRSVSWYQQTPGQGLQFLFEYFSETQRNKGNFPGRFSGRQFSNSRSEMNVSTLELGDSALYLCASSLEGQGAYEQYFGPGTRLTVT.

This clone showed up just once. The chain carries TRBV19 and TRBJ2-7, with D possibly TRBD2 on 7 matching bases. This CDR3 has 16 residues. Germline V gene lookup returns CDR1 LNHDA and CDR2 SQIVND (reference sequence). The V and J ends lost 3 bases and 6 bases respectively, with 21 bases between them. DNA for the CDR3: TGTGCCAGTAGTATCGGGGGGCAGGGCTCCCTCGGCGAGCAGTACTTC. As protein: CASSIGGQGSLGEQYF.

This chain's CDR3 is CASSLGRSGANVLTF. The CDR3 region has the DNA TGTGCCAGCAGCTTAGGGCGGTCTGGGGCCAACGTCCTGACTTTC. The J gene is TRBJ2-6, the V gene TRBV7-2; D is unresolved. Germline CDR1 SGHTA, CDR2 FQGNSA. CDR3 length: 15 amino acids. V lost 1 base, J lost 1 base, and 5 bases lay in between.

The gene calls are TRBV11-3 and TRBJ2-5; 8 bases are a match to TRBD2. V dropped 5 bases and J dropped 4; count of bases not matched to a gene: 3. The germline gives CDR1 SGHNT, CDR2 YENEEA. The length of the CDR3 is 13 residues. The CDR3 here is CASSGRGGETQYF. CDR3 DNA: TGTGCCAGCAGCGGACGGGGGGGAGAGACCCAGTACTTC.

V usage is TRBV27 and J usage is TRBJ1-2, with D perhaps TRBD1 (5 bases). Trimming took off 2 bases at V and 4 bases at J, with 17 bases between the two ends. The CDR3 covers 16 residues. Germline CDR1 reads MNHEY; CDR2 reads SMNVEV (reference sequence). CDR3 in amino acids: CASSLRGTTLLYGYTF. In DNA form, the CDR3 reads TGTGCCAGCAGTTTACGGGGGACGACGCTTCTCTATGGCTACACCTTC.

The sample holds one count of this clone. CDR3 in DNA: TGCAGCGTCGGGGTGGGGACTGGTTTTTGGGTGGAGACCCAGTACTTC. Amino acid sequence: CSVGVGTGFWVETQYF. This chain joins TRBV29-1 and TRBJ2-5; the D gene is possibly TRBD2 (6 bases). Germline CDR1 reads SQVTM; CDR2 reads ANQGSEA. Between the trimmed V and J ends, which lost 6 bases and 5 bases, there was a span of 25 bases. The CDR3 totals 16 residues. Filled out from reference TRBV29-1 and TRBJ2-5, the complete variable domain reads SAVISQKPSRDICQRGTSLTIQCQVDSQVTMMFWYRQQPGQSLTLIATANQGSEATYESGFVIDKFPISRPNLTFSTLTVSNMSPEDSSIYLCSVGVGTGFWVETQYFGPGTRLLVL.